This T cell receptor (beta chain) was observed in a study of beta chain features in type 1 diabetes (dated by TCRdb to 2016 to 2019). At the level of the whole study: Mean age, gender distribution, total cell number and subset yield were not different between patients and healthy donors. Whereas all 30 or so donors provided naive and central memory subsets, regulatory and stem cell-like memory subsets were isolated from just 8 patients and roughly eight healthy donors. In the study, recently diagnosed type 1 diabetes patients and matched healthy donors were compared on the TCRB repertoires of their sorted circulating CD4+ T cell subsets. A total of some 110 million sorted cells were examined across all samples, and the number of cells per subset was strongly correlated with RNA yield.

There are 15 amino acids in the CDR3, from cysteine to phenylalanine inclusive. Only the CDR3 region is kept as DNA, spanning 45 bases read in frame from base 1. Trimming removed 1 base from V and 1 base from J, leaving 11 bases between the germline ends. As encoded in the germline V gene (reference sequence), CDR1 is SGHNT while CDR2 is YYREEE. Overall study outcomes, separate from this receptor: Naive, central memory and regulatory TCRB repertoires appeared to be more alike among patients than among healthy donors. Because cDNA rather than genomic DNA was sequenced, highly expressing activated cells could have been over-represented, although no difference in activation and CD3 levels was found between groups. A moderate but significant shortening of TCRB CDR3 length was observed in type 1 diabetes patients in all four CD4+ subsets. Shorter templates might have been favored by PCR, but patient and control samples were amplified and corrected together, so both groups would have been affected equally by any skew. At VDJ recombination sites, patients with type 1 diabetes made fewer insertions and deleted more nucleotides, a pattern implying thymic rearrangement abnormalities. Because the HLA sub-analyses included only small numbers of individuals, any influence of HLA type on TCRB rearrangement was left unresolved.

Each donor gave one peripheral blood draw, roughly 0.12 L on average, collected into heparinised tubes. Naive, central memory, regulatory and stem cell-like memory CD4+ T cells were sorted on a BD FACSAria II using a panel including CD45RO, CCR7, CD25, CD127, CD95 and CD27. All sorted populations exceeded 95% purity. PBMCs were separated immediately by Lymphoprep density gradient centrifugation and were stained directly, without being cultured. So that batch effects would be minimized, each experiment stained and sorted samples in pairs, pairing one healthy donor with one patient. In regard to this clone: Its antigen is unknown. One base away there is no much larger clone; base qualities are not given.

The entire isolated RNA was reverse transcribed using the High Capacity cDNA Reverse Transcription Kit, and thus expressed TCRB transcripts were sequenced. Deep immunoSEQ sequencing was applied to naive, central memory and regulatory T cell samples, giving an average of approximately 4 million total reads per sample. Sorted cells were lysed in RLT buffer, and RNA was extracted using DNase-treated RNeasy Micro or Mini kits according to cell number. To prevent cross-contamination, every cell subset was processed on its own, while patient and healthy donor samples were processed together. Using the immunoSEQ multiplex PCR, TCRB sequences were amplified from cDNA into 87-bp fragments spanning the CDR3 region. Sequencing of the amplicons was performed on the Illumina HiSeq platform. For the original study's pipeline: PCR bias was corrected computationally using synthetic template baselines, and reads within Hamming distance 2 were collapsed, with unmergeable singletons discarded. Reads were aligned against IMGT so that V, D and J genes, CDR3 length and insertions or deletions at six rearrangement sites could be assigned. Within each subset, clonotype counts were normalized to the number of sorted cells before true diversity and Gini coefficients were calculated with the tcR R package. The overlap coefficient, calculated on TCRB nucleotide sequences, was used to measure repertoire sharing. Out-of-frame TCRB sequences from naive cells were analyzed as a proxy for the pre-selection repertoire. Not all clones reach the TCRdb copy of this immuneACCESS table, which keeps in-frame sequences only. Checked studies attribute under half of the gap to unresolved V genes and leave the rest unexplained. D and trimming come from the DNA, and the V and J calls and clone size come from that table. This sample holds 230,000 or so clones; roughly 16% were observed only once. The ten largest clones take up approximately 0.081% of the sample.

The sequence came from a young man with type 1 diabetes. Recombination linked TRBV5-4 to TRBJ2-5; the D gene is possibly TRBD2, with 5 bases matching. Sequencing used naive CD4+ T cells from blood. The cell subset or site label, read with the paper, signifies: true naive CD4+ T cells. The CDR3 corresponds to CASSLTAEVQETQYF. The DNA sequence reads TGTGCCAGCAGCTTGACCGCGGAGGTCCAAGAGACCCAGTACTTC.